The 27 T cell receptor beta chains reported below all come from one sample, sequenced in a study of blood T cell repertoires in COVID-19. The repertoire was sequenced with immunoSEQ multiplex PCR; TCRdb's copy has only in-frame clones and lacks some. This sample has about 110,000 clones; around 84% occur once, and the top ten carry around 2.2%. Sequenced input: peripheral blood. The receptor source for this set is a human donor in a cohort sampled during active COVID-19.

The chain links TRBV5-1 to TRBJ2-7; no reliable D call. CDR1 and CDR2 from the germline V gene are SGHRS and YFSETQ. V was trimmed by 7 bases and J by 5 bases, leaving 19 bases between them. The CDR3 spans 14 residues. The CDR3 protein is CASLPAPGSHEQYF. The CDR3 bases are TGCGCCAGCCTACCAGCCCCAGGTTCTCACGAGCAGTACTTC.

V is TRBV18 and J is TRBJ2-7; D unclear. Trimming removed 0 bases at V and 0 bases at J, with 9 bases between. Germline CDR1 is KGHSH and CDR2 is LQKENI. The CDR3 is made up of 15 amino acids. For the CDR3, the DNA is TGTGCCAGCTCACCACCGTTAAGCAACTCCTACGAGCAGTACTTC. As protein: CASSPPLSNSYEQYF.

The rearrangement joins TRBV3-1 (or the pseudogene TRBV3-2) to TRBJ1-2, with 8 bases matching TRBD1. The CDR3 consists of 14 residues. V shed 2 bases and J 7 bases; nucleotides not matched to a gene: 6. Germline values: CDR1 LGHDT, CDR2 YNNKEL (reference sequence). CDR3 in amino acids: CASSQYGTGLGYTF. CDR3 in DNA: TGTGCCAGCAGCCAATACGGGACAGGACTTGGCTACACCTTC.

The chain links TRBV19 to TRBJ2-3; TRBD2 matches 9 bases. The germline CDR1 and CDR2 sequences are LNHDA and SQIVND (reference sequence). The CDR3 runs to 16 residues. V dropped 4 bases and J dropped 5; count of bases not matched to a gene: 10. The DNA of the CDR3 is TGTGCCAGTAGTACCCGAGAAAGCGGGGGGATAGATACGCAGTATTTT. It translates to CASSTRESGGIDTQYF.

This chain links TRBV5-1 with TRBJ2-3; D remains ambiguous. This CDR3 comprises 16 residues. Germline V gene sequence: CDR1 SGHRS, CDR2 YFSETQ. V was trimmed by 0 bases and J by 0 bases, leaving 11 bases between them. The CDR3 DNA reads TGCGCCAGCAGCTTGGAATCGCCTACTAGCACAGATACGCAGTATTTT. Its protein is CASSLESPTSTDTQYF.

The chain links TRBV2 to TRBJ2-1; D remains unclear. Germline V gene lookup returns CDR1 SNHLY and CDR2 FYNNEI. The CDR3 totals 12 residues. Trimming stripped 5 bases from V and 9 bases from J, with 11 bases between. CDR3 residues: CASSLYSSEQFF. CDR3 sequence (DNA): TGTGCCAGCAGTCTCTACAGTAGTGAGCAGTTCTTC.

The genes are TRBV7-6 and TRBJ2-4; 8 nucleotides agree with TRBD1. The V gene end was trimmed by 3 bases and the J gene end by 9 bases; junction bases not matched to a gene: 13. The CDR3 length is 16 residues. Germline V CDR1 and CDR2: SGHVS, FNYEAQ. The DNA of the CDR3 is TGTGCCAGCAGCTTGACAGGGGCCCGAGGGGTGGGCATTCAGTACTTC. Translation: CASSLTGARGVGIQYF.

V usage is TRBV18 and J usage is TRBJ1-1; TRBD1 agrees at 10 bases. This CDR3 has 14 residues. Germline trimming cut 2 bases from V and 7 bases from J; bases unmatched to any gene: 4. In germline, CDR1 is KGHSH, CDR2 LQKENI. CDR3 coding DNA: TGTGCCAGCTCACCAACGACAGGGGGCTATGAAGCTTTCTTT. Translation: CASSPTTGGYEAFF.

This clone was observed a few times. This rearrangement joins TRBV2 to TRBJ1-1; a possible D gene is TRBD1 (6 bases). The CDR3 totals 13 residues. Germline-derived CDR1 and CDR2 are SNHLY and FYNNEI. V gave up 5 bases and J gave up 1 base, with 8 bases separating them. CDR3 nucleotide sequence: TGTGCCAGCAGTCCACAGGGGAACACTGAAGCTTTCTTT. This gives the protein CASSPQGNTEAFF.

In the case of this clone: This sample also contains other DNA sequences that code for the same CDR3. The chain combines TRBV9 with TRBJ2-7; D possibly corresponds to TRBD2 (6 bases). Germline assignment: CDR1 SGDLS and CDR2 YYNGEE. This CDR3 is built from 12 residues. The V gene lost 2 bases and the J gene lost 4 bases, with 7 bases spanning the gap. CDR3 in amino acids: CASSVEGYEQYF. In DNA form, the CDR3 reads TGTGCCAGCAGCGTGGAGGGGTACGAGCAGTACTTC.

The chain joins TRBV14 to TRBJ2-1; 10 bases line up with TRBD2. Losses at the gene ends were 4 bases for V and 6 bases for J; bases not matched to a gene: 9. CDR3 length equals 16 residues. Germline-derived CDR1 and CDR2 are SGHDN and FVKESK. The CDR3 sequence is CASSRPTSGNPNEQFF. CDR3 DNA sequence: TGTGCCAGCAGCCGGCCTACTAGCGGGAATCCCAATGAGCAGTTCTTC. The full variable domain, completed using reference TRBV14 and TRBJ2-1, is EAGVTQFPSHSVIEKGQTVTLRCDPISGHDNLYWYRRVMGKEIKFLLHFVKESKQDESGMPNNRFLAERTGGTYSTLKVQPAELEDSGVYFCASSRPTSGNPNEQFFGPGTRLTVL.

This sequence joins TRBV5-1 and TRBJ1-5, with a possible D match to TRBD1 (6 bases). V was shortened by 0 bases and J by 2 bases, with 6 bases between the two germline ends. This CDR3 spans 14 amino acids. Germline V gene lookup returns CDR1 SGHRS and CDR2 YFSETQ. The CDR3 DNA sequence: TGCGCCAGCAGCTTGGAGGGGGGCAATCAGCCCCAGCATTTT. This gives the protein CASSLEGGNQPQHF.

The V call is TRBV27, the J call TRBJ2-7; weak D call: TRBD1 (6 bases). The CDR3 runs 13 residues. In germline, CDR1 is MNHEY, CDR2 SMNVEV (reference sequence). The V gene lost 3 bases and the J gene lost 2 bases, with 8 bases spanning the gap. The CDR3, as DNA: TGTGCCAGCAGTTTCACAGGGCCCTACGAGCAGTACTTC. Amino acids: CASSFTGPYEQYF.

This chain connects TRBV18 to TRBJ1-2; unclear D gene. The CDR3 is made up of 13 amino acids. Looked up from germline, CDR1 is KGHSH and CDR2 is LQKENI. Trimming stripped 11 bases from V and 0 bases from J, with 13 bases between. Here the CDR3 reads CAPSDGTNYGYTF. CDR3 DNA: TGTGCCCCCTCTGACGGGACTAACTATGGCTACACCTTC.

The chain employs TRBV10-3 and TRBJ1-4; tentative D call: TRBD1 (6 bases). The V gene's germline CDR1 is ENHRY and CDR2 SYGVKD. The CDR3 is 14 amino acids. V was cut by 6 bases and J by 7 bases, with 15 bases left in between. As DNA, the CDR3 is TGTGCCATCAGATCCGGGACAACGGGTGAAAAACTGTTTTTT. This encodes CAIRSGTTGEKLFF.

This clone was found many times. The chain couples TRBV18 to TRBJ2-7, with D tentatively TRBD1 (6 bases). With 4 bases removed from V and 2 bases from J, the gap between germline ends came to 24 bases. Germline lookup yields CDR1 KGHSH and CDR2 LQKENI. This CDR3 has 18 residues. CDR3 region: CASSRGPGSLGSAYEQYF. In nucleotides, the CDR3 is TGTGCCAGCTCACGGGGGCCAGGGTCACTCGGCAGCGCCTACGAGCAGTACTTC.

The CDR3 nucleotides are TGTGCCAGCAGCCCGGGACTAGCGGGGGGCCGCACAGATACGCAGTATTTT. This translates into CASSPGLAGGRTDTQYF. The chain is built from TRBV9 and TRBJ2-3; 15 bases agree with TRBD2. The CDR3 consists of 17 residues. Germline V gives CDR1 SGDLS, CDR2 YYNGEE. After removal of 4 bases from V and 1 base from J, the junction contained 4 bases not matched to a gene. Based on the CDR3 plus reference TRBV9 and TRBJ2-3, the full variable domain is DSGVTQTPKHLITATGQRVTLRCSPRSGDLSVYWYQQSLDQGLQFLIQYYNGEERAKGNILERFSAQQFPDLHSELNLSSLELGDSALYFCASSPGLAGGRTDTQYFGPGTRLTVL.

The chain uses TRBV4-3 and TRBJ2-2; D is ambiguous. From germline, CDR1 is LGHNA and CDR2 YSLEER. Trimming removed 4 bases from V and 3 bases from J, with 9 bases in between. The length of the CDR3 is 14 residues. The CDR3: CASSPLVDTGELFF. In DNA form, the CDR3 reads TGCGCCAGCAGCCCACTCGTAGACACCGGGGAGCTGTTTTTT.

This clone came up once. This chain joins TRBV24-1 and TRBJ1-1; the D gene is possibly TRBD1 (6 bases). V gave up 3 bases and J gave up 6 bases, with 10 bases separating them. Germline V lookup: CDR1 KGHDR, CDR2 SFDVKD. CDR3 length: 13 residues. CDR3 in DNA: TGTGCCACCAGTGATCCCCAGGGGTCTGAAGCTTTCTTT. Its translation is CATSDPQGSEAFF.

V gene TRBV19 combines with J gene TRBJ1-1, with 7 bases matching TRBD1. With V trimmed by 10 bases and J by 0 bases, 5 bases remained unmatched. This CDR3 has 13 amino acids. In germline, CDR1 is LNHDA, CDR2 SQIVND (reference sequence). CDR3 protein: CATETGMNTEAFF. CDR3 sequence (DNA): TGTGCCACCGAGACAGGGATGAACACTGAAGCTTTCTTT.

Only a few counts were recorded for this clone. CDR3 amino acids: CASSLGQGTQYF. CDR3 DNA: TGCGCCAGCAGCTTGGGACAGGGCACGCAGTATTTT. The chain couples TRBV5-1 to TRBJ2-3; TRBD1 aligns across 7 bases. CDR3 length equals 12 residues. Germline V CDR1 and CDR2: SGHRS, YFSETQ. V shed 0 bases and J 9 bases; nucleotides not matched to a gene: 1.

The chain has TRBV24-1 and TRBJ2-1, with 7 bases fitting TRBD2. V dropped 9 bases and J dropped 5; count of bases not matched to a gene: 9. The CDR3 loop spans 14 amino acids. Germline V gene sequence: CDR1 KGHDR, CDR2 SFDVKD. The CDR3 loop reads CATGSGLSNNEQFF. In DNA form, the CDR3 reads TGTGCCACCGGTTCGGGACTATCCAACAATGAGCAGTTCTTC.

This chain connects TRBV28 to TRBJ1-2; no clear D. This CDR3 contains 13 residues. V lost 7 bases and J 6 bases, leaving 15 bases between the germline ends. Germline CDR1 and CDR2: MDHEN and SYDVKM. For the CDR3, the DNA is TGTGCCAGCACCGTGCCCGGGTTGGATGGCTACACCTTC. It is translated as CASTVPGLDGYTF.

The chain is built from TRBV7-9 and TRBJ2-7, with TRBD1 identical over 8 bases. V lost 1 base and J lost 5; bases outside the gene matches: 4. This CDR3 is built from 14 residues. From germline, CDR1 is SEHNR and CDR2 FQNEAQ (reference sequence). CDR3 residues: CASSLGTGSHEQYF. In DNA, the CDR3 is TGTGCCAGCAGCTTAGGGACAGGGAGTCACGAGCAGTACTTC.

This clone was picked up a small number of times. The chain employs TRBV19 and TRBJ1-5; 8 nucleotides match TRBD1. The CDR3 is made up of 13 amino acids. CDR1 and CDR2 (germline): LNHDA, SQIVND (reference sequence). J lost 7 bases, V lost 5 bases, and 4 bases had no gene match. In DNA form, the CDR3 reads TGTGCCAGTAGTGTGGACAGGGAACAGCCCCAGCATTTT. Amino acid sequence: CASSVDREQPQHF. The full variable domain, its missing parts supplied by reference TRBV19 and TRBJ1-5, is DGGITQSPKYLFRKEGQNVTLSCEQNLNHDAMYWYRQDPGQGLRLIYYSQIVNDFQKGDIAEGYSVSREKKESFPLTVTSAQKNPTAFYLCASSVDREQPQHFGDGTRLSIL.

The gene calls are TRBV7-2 and TRBJ2-1; 7 bases are shared with TRBD2. CDR3 length equals 16 residues. Germline-derived CDR1 and CDR2 are SGHTA and FQGNSA. The V segment lost 5 bases and the J segment 7 bases; nucleotides outside the gene matches: 14. CDR3 amino acids: CASSAPGLRSGNEQFF. The CDR3 coding sequence is TGTGCCAGCAGCGCCCCGGGACTACGATCGGGGAATGAGCAGTTCTTC.

V and J are TRBV6-5 and TRBJ2-1, with TRBD2 as a possible D gene (5 bases). The V gene lost 10 bases and the J gene lost 0 bases, with 13 bases spanning the gap. Germline V CDR1 and CDR2: MNHEY, SVGAGI. The CDR3 runs to 14 residues. The CDR3 DNA is TGTGCCATCCTGACTACCACCTCCTACAATGAGCAGTTCTTC. Protein sequence: CAILTTTSYNEQFF.